These T cell receptor beta chains were read from a single sample in a study of OX40 agonist ivuxolimab in advanced cancers. Method: immunoSEQ multiplex PCR; TCRdb's copy keeps in-frame clones and lacks some. This table has 35,000 to 40,000 clones, roughly 82% appearing once. Sample: CD4+ or CD8+ T cells sorted from blood, taken in a trial of the OX40 agonist ivuxolimab. Receptors were obtained from an adult with an advanced solid tumor such as melanoma, head and neck, liver or kidney cancer. The CDR3 runs from the conserved cysteine through the conserved F or W. The order of the fields is V gene, J gene, clone size, D gene, CDR3 DNA, CDR3 protein. A D gene is named only where the DNA matches it firmly. Size values are once, few and many counts, or a class for expanded clones, and some rows have none.

V gene: TRBV7-3; J gene: TRBJ1-1; clone size: -; D gene: TRBD1; CDR3 DNA: TGTGCCAGCAGCTTAGGAGGGGGCGCGGACACTGAAGCTTTCTTT; CDR3 protein: CASSLGGGADTEAFF
V gene: TRBV18; J gene: TRBJ1-2; clone size: once; D gene: -; CDR3 DNA: TGTGCCAGCTCACCAGGCAGAAATTCCCTAGGCTACACCTTC; CDR3 protein: CASSPGRNSLGYTF
V gene: TRBV6-1; J gene: TRBJ1-6; clone size: few; D gene: -; CDR3 DNA: TGTGCCAGCAGTGAACAGGGGCGTTCACCCCTCCACTTT; CDR3 protein: CASSEQGRSPLHF
V gene: TRBV6-1; J gene: TRBJ1-2; clone size: -; D gene: -; CDR3 DNA: TGTGCCGGGGGGGGTTGGGAGTCGTATGGCTACACCTTC; CDR3 protein: CAGGGWESYGYTF
V gene: TRBV25-1; J gene: TRBJ1-4; clone size: -; D gene: -; CDR3 DNA: TGTGCCAGCAGTGAATCGTGGAGGATTAATGAAAAACTGTTTTTT; CDR3 protein: CASSESWRINEKLFF
V gene: TRBV7-8; J gene: TRBJ1-1; clone size: -; D gene: -; CDR3 DNA: TGTGCCAGCAGCTGGTCAGGGGACACTGAAGCTTTCTTT; CDR3 protein: CASSWSGDTEAFF
V gene: TRBV27; J gene: TRBJ2-1; clone size: -; D gene: -; CDR3 DNA: TGTGCCAGCAGTTTATCGCCCCCTGGGAATGAGCAGTTCTTC; CDR3 protein: CASSLSPPGNEQFF
V gene: TRBV7-2; J gene: TRBJ2-7; clone size: -; D gene: TRBD1; CDR3 DNA: TGTGCCAGCAGCTTAGGGGGGCAGGGGGCTGAAGAGCAGTACTTC; CDR3 protein: CASSLGGQGAEEQYF
V gene: TRBV7-6; J gene: TRBJ2-7; clone size: -; D gene: -; CDR3 DNA: TGTGCCAGCAGCCTGCCCCGTGGCGAGCAGTACTTC; CDR3 protein: CASSLPRGEQYF
V gene: TRBV7-2; J gene: TRBJ2-7; clone size: -; D gene: -; CDR3 DNA: TGTGCCAGCAGCTCTACCTCCGGTAACTACGAGCAGTACTTC; CDR3 protein: CASSSTSGNYEQYF
V gene: TRBV19; J gene: TRBJ2-3; clone size: -; D gene: -; CDR3 DNA: TGTGCCAGTAGTAGGGGCGTGTATACGCAGTATTTT; CDR3 protein: CASSRGVYTQYF
V gene: TRBV4-2; J gene: TRBJ2-5; clone size: -; D gene: TRBD2; CDR3 DNA: TGTGCCAGCAGCCGAACGGGACTAGGAGAGACCCAGTACTTC; CDR3 protein: CASSRTGLGETQYF
V gene: TRBV18; J gene: TRBJ2-3; clone size: -; D gene: -; CDR3 DNA: TGTGCCAGCTCACCACCCGGACCGCGGGGCACAGATACGCAGTATTTT; CDR3 protein: CASSPPGPRGTDTQYF
V gene: TRBV6-5; J gene: TRBJ2-5; clone size: -; D gene: TRBD2; CDR3 DNA: TGTGCCAGCAGCCCCCTGGGGGGGAGTAGAGAGACCCAGTACTTC; CDR3 protein: CASSPLGGSRETQYF
V gene: TRBV7-8; J gene: TRBJ1-6; clone size: -; D gene: -; CDR3 DNA: TGTGCCAGCAGCTTAGTTACAGGGAACTCACCCCTCCACTTT; CDR3 protein: CASSLVTGNSPLHF
V gene: TRBV7-2; J gene: TRBJ1-6; clone size: -; D gene: -; CDR3 DNA: TGTGCCAGCAGCTTAGCGAGGGATTCACCCCTCCACTTT; CDR3 protein: CASSLARDSPLHF
V gene: TRBV4-1; J gene: TRBJ1-6; clone size: -; D gene: -; CDR3 DNA: TGCGCCAGCAGCCAACTCAAATTGAATAATTCACCCCTCCACTTT; CDR3 protein: CASSQLKLNNSPLHF
V gene: TRBV7-9; J gene: TRBJ2-7; clone size: -; D gene: TRBD2; CDR3 DNA: TGTGCCAGCAGCTTGGTGACTAGCGGTTCCTACGAGCAGTACTTC; CDR3 protein: CASSLVTSGSYEQYF
V gene: TRBV9; J gene: TRBJ2-7; clone size: -; D gene: -; CDR3 DNA: TGTGCCAGCAGCCCTAGGGCAGGGGTGTCCTACGAGCAGTACTTC; CDR3 protein: CASSPRAGVSYEQYF
V gene: TRBV7-2; J gene: TRBJ2-7; clone size: once; D gene: -; CDR3 DNA: TGTGCCAGCAGCTCCGCGTACGAGCAGTACTTC; CDR3 protein: CASSSAYEQYF
V gene: TRBV11-2; J gene: TRBJ1-1; clone size: -; D gene: -; CDR3 DNA: TGTGCCAGCAGCCCAACACGGAAAATGAACACTGAAGCTTTCTTT; CDR3 protein: CASSPTRKMNTEAFF
V gene: TRBV6-6; J gene: TRBJ1-5; clone size: -; D gene: -; CDR3 DNA: TGTGCCGCGGGTCACGATCTAAATCAGCCCCAGCATTTT; CDR3 protein: CAAGHDLNQPQHF
V gene: TRBV7-7; J gene: TRBJ2-5; clone size: -; D gene: TRBD1; CDR3 DNA: TGTGCTAGCAGTCGGGACAGGGGAGAGACCCAGTACTTC; CDR3 protein: CASSRDRGETQYF
V gene: TRBV5-6; J gene: TRBJ2-3; clone size: few; D gene: -; CDR3 DNA: TGTGCCAGCAGCAAGCAGTGGCTGACGAGCACAGATACGCAGTATTTT; CDR3 protein: CASSKQWLTSTDTQYF
V gene: TRBV27; J gene: TRBJ1-1; clone size: -; D gene: -; CDR3 DNA: TGTGCCAGCAGTTCCCGGCCGAGCACTGAAGCTTTCTTT; CDR3 protein: CASSSRPSTEAFF
V gene: TRBV2; J gene: TRBJ1-4; clone size: -; D gene: TRBD1; CDR3 DNA: TGTGCCAGCATTAGACAGGGAACTAATGAAAAACTGTTTTTT; CDR3 protein: CASIRQGTNEKLFF
V gene: TRBV7-6; J gene: TRBJ1-2; clone size: -; D gene: -; CDR3 DNA: TGTGCCAGCAGCTTGAGTTCGACGAAGAACTATGGCTACACCTTC; CDR3 protein: CASSLSSTKNYGYTF
V gene: TRBV5-8; J gene: TRBJ2-3; clone size: -; D gene: TRBD2; CDR3 DNA: TGTGCCAGCAGCTTGGGACTAGCGGGGACGAGTACGCAGTATTTT; CDR3 protein: CASSLGLAGTSTQYF
V gene: TRBV28; J gene: TRBJ1-5; clone size: -; D gene: -; CDR3 DNA: TGTGCCAGCAGTCGGCCTCAGGGAAGAAATCAGCCCCAGCATTTT; CDR3 protein: CASSRPQGRNQPQHF
V gene: TRBV11-2; J gene: TRBJ2-3; clone size: -; D gene: TRBD2; CDR3 DNA: TGTGCCAGCAGCTCATCTAGCGGGGGCACAGATACGCAGTATTTT; CDR3 protein: CASSSSSGGTDTQYF
V gene: TRBV5-6; J gene: TRBJ2-7; clone size: -; D gene: -; CDR3 DNA: TGTGCCAGCAGCTTGTGGGGCCCCTACGAGCAGTACTTC; CDR3 protein: CASSLWGPYEQYF
V gene: TRBV2; J gene: TRBJ1-1; clone size: -; D gene: -; CDR3 DNA: TGTGCCAGCATATACATGAACACTGAAGCTTTCTTT; CDR3 protein: CASIYMNTEAFF
V gene: TRBV10-3; J gene: TRBJ2-7; clone size: -; D gene: -; CDR3 DNA: TGTGCCATCAGTGACAGGGGCTACGAGCAGTACTTC; CDR3 protein: CAISDRGYEQYF
V gene: TRBV6-6; J gene: TRBJ2-7; clone size: -; D gene: TRBD2; CDR3 DNA: TGTGCCAGCAGCCCCGTGCGGGGGGTTGGCGAGCAGTACTTC; CDR3 protein: CASSPVRGVGEQYF
V gene: TRBV19; J gene: TRBJ2-5; clone size: -; D gene: TRBD2; CDR3 DNA: TGTGCCAGTAGTATGAGCGGGGGTTACCAAGAGACCCAGTACTTC; CDR3 protein: CASSMSGGYQETQYF
V gene: TRBV7-6; J gene: TRBJ2-7; clone size: once; D gene: -; CDR3 DNA: TGTGCCAGCAGCCCCAACCGGGGGCCTTACGAGCAGTACTTC; CDR3 protein: CASSPNRGPYEQYF
V gene: TRBV7-3; J gene: TRBJ2-3; clone size: few; D gene: -; CDR3 DNA: TGTGCCAGCAGCTTAAGTAACGGGCCAGATACGCAGTATTTT; CDR3 protein: CASSLSNGPDTQYF
V gene: TRBV5-6; J gene: TRBJ1-6; clone size: -; D gene: -; CDR3 DNA: TGTGCCAGCCCCCTGGTGTCGGTAAATTCACCCCTCCACTTT; CDR3 protein: CASPLVSVNSPLHF
V gene: TRBV5-4; J gene: TRBJ1-2; clone size: -; D gene: -; CDR3 DNA: TGTGCCAGCAGCTTGGACTTTCTGGGAACAAACTATGGCTACACCTTC; CDR3 protein: CASSLDFLGTNYGYTF
V gene: TRBV7-9; J gene: TRBJ2-1; clone size: -; D gene: TRBD2; CDR3 DNA: TGTGCCAGCAGCTTAGCGGATTGGCGGGGGGGCTCGGATGAGCAGTTCTTC; CDR3 protein: CASSLADWRGGSDEQFF
V gene: TRBV6-5; J gene: TRBJ1-5; clone size: -; D gene: TRBD1; CDR3 DNA: TGTGCCAGCAGAAAGACAGGGGGCAATCAGCCCCAGCATTTT; CDR3 protein: CASRKTGGNQPQHF
V gene: TRBV7-2; J gene: TRBJ1-2; clone size: -; D gene: -; CDR3 DNA: TGTGCCAGCAGCCCACAAGGGATTGGAGGCTACACCTTC; CDR3 protein: CASSPQGIGGYTF
V gene: TRBV5-8; J gene: TRBJ1-2; clone size: -; D gene: TRBD1; CDR3 DNA: TGTGCCAGCAGCGAAGACAGGGGGCTCGACGGCTACACCTTC; CDR3 protein: CASSEDRGLDGYTF
V gene: TRBV5-5; J gene: TRBJ2-5; clone size: -; D gene: -; CDR3 DNA: TGTGCCAGCAGCCCATCAGGGACCGGGGAGACCCAGTACTTC; CDR3 protein: CASSPSGTGETQYF
V gene: TRBV5-1; J gene: TRBJ1-2; clone size: -; D gene: -; CDR3 DNA: TGCGCCAGCAGTCTAAGCCGACCGAACTATGGCTACACCTTC; CDR3 protein: CASSLSRPNYGYTF